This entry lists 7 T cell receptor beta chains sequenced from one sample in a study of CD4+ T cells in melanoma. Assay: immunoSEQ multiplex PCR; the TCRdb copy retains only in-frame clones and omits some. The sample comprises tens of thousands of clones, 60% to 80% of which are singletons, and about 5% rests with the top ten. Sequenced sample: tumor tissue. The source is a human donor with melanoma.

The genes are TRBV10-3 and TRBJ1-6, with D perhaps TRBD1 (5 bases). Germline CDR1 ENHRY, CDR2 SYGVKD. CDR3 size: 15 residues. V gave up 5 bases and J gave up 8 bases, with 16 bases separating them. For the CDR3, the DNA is TGTGCCATCAGTAAGCGGGACCGTGGTGATTCACCCCTCCACTTT. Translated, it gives CAISKRDRGDSPLHF.

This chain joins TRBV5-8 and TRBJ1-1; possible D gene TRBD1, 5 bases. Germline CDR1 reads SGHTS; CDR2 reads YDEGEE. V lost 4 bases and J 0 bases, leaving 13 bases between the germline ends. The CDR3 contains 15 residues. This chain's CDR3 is CASSPRVGLNTEAFF. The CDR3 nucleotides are TGTGCCAGCAGCCCCAGGGTAGGGTTGAACACTGAAGCTTTCTTT.

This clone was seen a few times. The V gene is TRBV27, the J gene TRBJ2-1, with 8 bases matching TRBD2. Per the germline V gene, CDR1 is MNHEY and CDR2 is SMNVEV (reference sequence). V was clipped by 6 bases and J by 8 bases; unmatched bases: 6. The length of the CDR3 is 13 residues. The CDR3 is CASRGLVVDEQFF. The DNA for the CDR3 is TGTGCCAGCAGGGGACTAGTAGTCGATGAGCAGTTCTTC.

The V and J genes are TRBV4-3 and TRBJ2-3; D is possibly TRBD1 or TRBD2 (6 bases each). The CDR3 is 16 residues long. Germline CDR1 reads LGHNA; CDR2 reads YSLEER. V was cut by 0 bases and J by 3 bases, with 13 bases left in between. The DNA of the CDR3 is TGCGCCAGCAGCCAAGAAGCGCCGGGGGCTACAGATACGCAGTATTTT. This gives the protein CASSQEAPGATDTQYF.

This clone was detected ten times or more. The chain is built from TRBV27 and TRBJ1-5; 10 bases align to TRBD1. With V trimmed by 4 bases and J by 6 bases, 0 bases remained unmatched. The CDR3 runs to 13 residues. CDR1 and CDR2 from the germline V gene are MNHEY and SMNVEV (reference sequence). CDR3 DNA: TGTGCCAGCAGTTGGGACAGGGGTCAGCCCCAGCATTTT. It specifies CASSWDRGQPQHF.

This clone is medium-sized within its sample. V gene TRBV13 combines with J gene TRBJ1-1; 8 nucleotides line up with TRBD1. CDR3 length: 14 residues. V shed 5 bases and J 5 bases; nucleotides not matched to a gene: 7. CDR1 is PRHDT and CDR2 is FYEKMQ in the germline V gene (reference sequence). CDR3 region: CASSPAGGRTEAFF. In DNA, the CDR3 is TGTGCCAGCAGCCCGGCAGGGGGCAGGACTGAAGCTTTCTTT.

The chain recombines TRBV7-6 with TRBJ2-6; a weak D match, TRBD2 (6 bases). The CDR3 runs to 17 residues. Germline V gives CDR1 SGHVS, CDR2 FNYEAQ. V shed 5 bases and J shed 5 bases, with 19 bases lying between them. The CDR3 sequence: CASSPERAENRANVLTF. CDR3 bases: TGTGCCAGCAGCCCCGAGCGGGCAGAGAACAGGGCCAACGTCCTGACTTTC. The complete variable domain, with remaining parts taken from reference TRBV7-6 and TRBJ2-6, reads GAGVSQSPRYKVTKRGQDVALRCDPISGHVSLYWYRQALGQGPEFLTYFNYEAQQDKSGLPNDRFSAERPEGSISTLTIQRTEQRDSAMYRCASSPERAENRANVLTFGAGSRLTVL.